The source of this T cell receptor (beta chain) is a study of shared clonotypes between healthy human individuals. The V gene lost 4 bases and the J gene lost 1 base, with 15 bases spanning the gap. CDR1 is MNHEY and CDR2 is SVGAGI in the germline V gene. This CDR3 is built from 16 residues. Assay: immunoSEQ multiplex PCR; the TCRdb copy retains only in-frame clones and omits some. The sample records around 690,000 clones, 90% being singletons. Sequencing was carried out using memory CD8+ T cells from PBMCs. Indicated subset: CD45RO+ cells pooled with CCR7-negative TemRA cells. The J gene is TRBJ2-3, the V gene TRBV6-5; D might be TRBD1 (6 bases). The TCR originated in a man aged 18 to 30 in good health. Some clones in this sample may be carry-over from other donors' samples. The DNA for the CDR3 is TGTGCCAGCAGTTGGGGACAAAACCGTCGCACAGATACGCAGTATTTT. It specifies CASSWGQNRRTDTQYF.